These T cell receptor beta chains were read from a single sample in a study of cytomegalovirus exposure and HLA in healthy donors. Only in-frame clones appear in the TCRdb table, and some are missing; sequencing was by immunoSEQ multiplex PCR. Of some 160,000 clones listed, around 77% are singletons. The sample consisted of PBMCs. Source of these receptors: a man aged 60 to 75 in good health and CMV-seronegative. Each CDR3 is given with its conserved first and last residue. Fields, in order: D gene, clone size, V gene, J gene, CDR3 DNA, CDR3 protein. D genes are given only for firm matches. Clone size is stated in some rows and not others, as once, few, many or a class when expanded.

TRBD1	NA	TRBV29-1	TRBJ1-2	TGCAGCGTTTCTCGGGACAGGGACTATGGCTACACCTTC	CSVSRDRDYGYTF
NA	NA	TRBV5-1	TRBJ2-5	TGCGCCAGCAGCTTGTTAGGATCGGGGAAAGAGACCCAGTACTTC	CASSLLGSGKETQYF
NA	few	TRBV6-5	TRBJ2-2	TGTGCCAGCAGTTATGTTAAGTATGGCCTTCCCGGGGAGCTGTTTTTT	CASSYVKYGLPGELFF
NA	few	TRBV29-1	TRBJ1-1	TGCAGCGTTGGAGGTGGCGCGAACACTGAAGCTTTCTTT	CSVGGGANTEAFF
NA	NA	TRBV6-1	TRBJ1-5	TGTGCCAGCAGTGAGCAGGGGCCCGGCAATCAGCCCCAGCATTTT	CASSEQGPGNQPQHF
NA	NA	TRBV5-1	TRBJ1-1	TGCGCCAGCAGCCCCGGACAGCCAATGAACACTGAAGCTTTCTTT	CASSPGQPMNTEAFF
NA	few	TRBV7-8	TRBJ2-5	TGTGCCAGCAGGAGACGCGGGTCCTCGGAGACCCAGTACTTC	CASRRRGSSETQYF
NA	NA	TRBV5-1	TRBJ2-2	TGCGCCAGCAGCTTGAACGGGGGAGACACCGGGGAGCTGTTTTTT	CASSLNGGDTGELFF
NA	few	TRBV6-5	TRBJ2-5	TGTGCCAGCAGTGCCCTAGTCCAGGGGACCCAGTACTTC	CASSALVQGTQYF
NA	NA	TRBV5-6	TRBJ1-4	TGTGCCAGCAGCACCTTACAAGTCCTTAATGAAAAACTGTTTTTT	CASSTLQVLNEKLFF
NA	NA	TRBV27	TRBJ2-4	TGTGCCAGCATAGAACTAGCCAAAAACATTCAGTACTTC	CASIELAKNIQYF
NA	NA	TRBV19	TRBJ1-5	TGTGCCAGTAGTACAAACAGGGTCGGCAATCAGCCCCAGCATTTT	CASSTNRVGNQPQHF
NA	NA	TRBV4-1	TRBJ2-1	TGCGCCAGCAGCCAAGATCTTGGGGACAATGATGAGCAGTTCTTC	CASSQDLGDNDEQFF
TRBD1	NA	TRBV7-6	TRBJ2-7	TGTGCCAGCAGCTCGAGACAGGGTAATGAGCAGTACTTC	CASSSRQGNEQYF
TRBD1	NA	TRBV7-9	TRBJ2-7	TGTGCCAGCAGCTTATTACAGGGGATTTCGAACGAGCAGTACTTC	CASSLLQGISNEQYF
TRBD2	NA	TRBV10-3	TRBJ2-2	TGTGCCATCAGTGAGTCGGGACTAGCGGGAGAGGGGACCGGGGAGCTGTTTTTT	CAISESGLAGEGTGELFF
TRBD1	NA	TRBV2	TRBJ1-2	TGTGCCAGCAGTGAATTCATCGTTGGGGACAGGGACTATGGCTACACCTTC	CASSEFIVGDRDYGYTF
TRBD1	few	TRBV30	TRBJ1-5	TGTGCCTGGAGTTCCTCGGGACAGGGGTGGCAGCCCCAGCATTTT	CAWSSSGQGWQPQHF
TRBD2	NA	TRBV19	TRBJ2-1	TGTGCCAGTAGTATAGGGGGACTAGCCAGCTCCTACAATGAGCAGTTCTTC	CASSIGGLASSYNEQFF
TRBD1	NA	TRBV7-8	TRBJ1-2	TGTGCCAGCCACTCCGGACAGGTCCCTGGCTATGGCTACACCTTC	CASHSGQVPGYGYTF
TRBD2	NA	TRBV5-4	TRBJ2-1	TGTGCCAGCAGCTTGACTAGCGGGAGAGATGAGCAGTTCTTC	CASSLTSGRDEQFF
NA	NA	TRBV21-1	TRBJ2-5	TGTGCCAGCAGCAACCCGGGACACTTTTCCTCCGGGACTAGCGGGAGGGCCAACGAGACCCAGTACTTC	CASSNPGHFSSGTSGRANETQYF
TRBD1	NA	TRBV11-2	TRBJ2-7	TGTGCCAGCAGCTTAAGGACAGGGACCCACGAGCAGTACTTC	CASSLRTGTHEQYF
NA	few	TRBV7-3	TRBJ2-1	TGTGCCAGCAGCCTCCAGGGCAATGAGCAGTTCTTC	CASSLQGNEQFF
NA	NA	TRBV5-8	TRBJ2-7	TGTGCCAGCAGCTTGCGGGGGACGGAGGGCTACGAGCAGTACTTC	CASSLRGTEGYEQYF
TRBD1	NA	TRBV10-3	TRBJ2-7	TGTGCCACCCGATTCGAGACAGGGAGCTCCTACGAGCAGTACTTC	CATRFETGSSYEQYF
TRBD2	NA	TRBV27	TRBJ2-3	TGTGCCAGCAGTTTCACTAGCGGGGGTCCCACAGATACGCAGTATTTT	CASSFTSGGPTDTQYF
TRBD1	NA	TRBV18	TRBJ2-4	TGTGCCAGCTCACTGGACAGGGGGATAGCCAAAAACATTCAGTACTTC	CASSLDRGIAKNIQYF
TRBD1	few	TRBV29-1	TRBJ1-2	TGCAGCGTTGAAGAGGTCAGGGGGAATGGCTACACCTTC	CSVEEVRGNGYTF
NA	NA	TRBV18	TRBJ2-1	TGTGCCAGCTCACCAGGGGGGTCAGACAATGAGCAGTTCTTC	CASSPGGSDNEQFF
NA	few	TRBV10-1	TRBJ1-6	TGCGCCAGCAGTGAAAGTATAGGGGATTCACCCCTCCACTTT	CASSESIGDSPLHF
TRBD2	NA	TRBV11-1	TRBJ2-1	TGTGCCAGCAGCTTTATTAGCGGGGTCAATGAGCAGTTCTTC	CASSFISGVNEQFF
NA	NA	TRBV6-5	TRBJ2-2	TGTGCCAGCCACCGAGGGCAGAACACCGGGGAGCTGTTTTTT	CASHRGQNTGELFF
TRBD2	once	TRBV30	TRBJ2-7	TGTGCCTGGAGTGGCGGTAGCGGGAGGGCGAGGTACGAGCAGTACTTC	CAWSGGSGRARYEQYF
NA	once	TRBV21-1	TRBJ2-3	TGTGCCAGCAGCACCCGGACTTATAGCACAGATACGCAGTATTTT	CASSTRTYSTDTQYF
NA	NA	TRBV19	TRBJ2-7	TGTGCCAGTAGTAACTACAGGGGAGGTAATTACGAGCAGTACTTC	CASSNYRGGNYEQYF
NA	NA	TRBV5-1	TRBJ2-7	TGCGCCAGCAGTGGCGGTCAGTTCTACGAGCAGTACTTC	CASSGGQFYEQYF
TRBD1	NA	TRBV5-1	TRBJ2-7	TGCGCCAGCAGCCAGAATAGACAGGGGGAATATCACGAGCAGTACTTC	CASSQNRQGEYHEQYF
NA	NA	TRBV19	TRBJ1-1	TGTGCCAGTAGTACCCTTTGGCAGGTTGCTAACACTGAAGCTTTCTTT	CASSTLWQVANTEAFF
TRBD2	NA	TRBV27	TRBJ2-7	TGTGCCAGCAGCAAAGGGACGGGGGGCTCCTACGAGCAGTACTTC	CASSKGTGGSYEQYF
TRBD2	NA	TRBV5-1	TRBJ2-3	TGCGCCAGCAGCTTGTTGGGCGGGAGGGGCACAGATACGCAGTATTTT	CASSLLGGRGTDTQYF
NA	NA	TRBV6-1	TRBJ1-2	TGTGCCAGCAGTGAAGCGTTCCCAAACTATGGCTACACCTTC	CASSEAFPNYGYTF
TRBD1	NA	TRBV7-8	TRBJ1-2	TGTGCCAGCAGCGCCGGGACAGGGGTCTATGGCTACACCTTC	CASSAGTGVYGYTF
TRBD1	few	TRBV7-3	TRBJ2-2	TGTGCCAGCAGCTTAGAGCCAGGGGGCGACACCGGGGAGCTGTTTTTT	CASSLEPGGDTGELFF
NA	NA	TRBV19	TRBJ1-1	TGTGCCAGTAGTACCCACTTGGGGGGAAACACTGAAGCTTTCTTT	CASSTHLGGNTEAFF
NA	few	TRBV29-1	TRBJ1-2	TGCAGCGCAGACCCGCAGGGAAGGGGCAACTATGGCTACCCCTTC	CSADPQGRGNYGYPF
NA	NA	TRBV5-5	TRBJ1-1	TGTGCCAGCAGCTTGACAGGGAGTGTGGACACTGAAGCTTTCTTT	CASSLTGSVDTEAFF
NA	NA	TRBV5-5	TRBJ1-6	TGTGCCAGCAGCTTGGAGGTTCACGGAGGGATCTCCCACTTT	CASSLEVHGGISHF
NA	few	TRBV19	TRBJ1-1	TGTGCCAGTAGTATCAGCGCCGGGAACACTGAAGCTTTCTTT	CASSISAGNTEAFF
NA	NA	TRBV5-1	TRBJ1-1	TGCGCCAGCAGCTTGGCCGACACTGAAGCTTTCTTT	CASSLADTEAFF
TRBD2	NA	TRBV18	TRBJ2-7	TGTGCCAGCTCACCCATGGCTAGCGGGAGGGCCTTTCGGGAGCAGTACTTC	CASSPMASGRAFREQYF
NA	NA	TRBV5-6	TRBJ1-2	TGTGCCAGCAGCTTGGCCTCAGGAACTGCTAACTATGGCTACACCTTC	CASSLASGTANYGYTF
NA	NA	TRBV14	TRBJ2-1	TGTGCCAGCAGCCAAGATTGGGCCAGGAAAAATGAGCAGTTCTTC	CASSQDWARKNEQFF
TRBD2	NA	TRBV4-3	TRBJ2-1	TGCGCCAGCAGCCATGGGCTAGCGGGGGGGATAGGGGCCTACAATGAGCAGTTCTTC	CASSHGLAGGIGAYNEQFF
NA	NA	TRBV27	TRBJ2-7	TGTGCCAGCAGTCCACCTCGGTCTCTAGCCTACGAGCAGTACTTC	CASSPPRSLAYEQYF
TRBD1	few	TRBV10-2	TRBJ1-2	TGCGCCAGCGGAATAGGGGGCGCGGAGTATGGCTACCCCTTC	CASGIGGAEYGYPF
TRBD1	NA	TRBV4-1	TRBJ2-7	TGCGCCAGCAGCCAAGAAGCGGACAGGGTACACGAGCAGTACTTC	CASSQEADRVHEQYF
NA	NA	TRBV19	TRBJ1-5	TGTGCCAGTACCTCAGGACAGAGGATAGGGGGGCCCCAGCATTTT	CASTSGQRIGGPQHF